The 8 T cell receptor beta chains below all came from one sample that was sequenced in a study of OX40 agonist ivuxolimab in advanced cancers. Generated by immunoSEQ multiplex PCR, the TCRdb table keeps only in-frame clones and is missing some. The table lists about 54,000 clones, roughly 89% of them singletons. Sequences were derived from CD4+ or CD8+ T cells sorted from blood, sampled in a trial of the OX40 agonist ivuxolimab. All receptors derive from an adult with an advanced solid tumor such as melanoma, head and neck, liver or kidney cancer.

This clone was recorded only once. The chain joins TRBV19 to TRBJ2-5; a weak D match, TRBD1 (6 bases). This CDR3 has 13 amino acids. Trimming stripped 0 bases from V and 4 bases from J, with 6 bases between. From germline, CDR1 is LNHDA and CDR2 SQIVND (reference sequence). The CDR3 DNA reads TGTGCCAGTAGTATAGACAGGGGAGAGACCCAGTACTTC. The encoded protein is CASSIDRGETQYF.

This chain connects TRBV11-2 to TRBJ2-3; 11 positions agree with TRBD2. The germline V gene has CDR1 SGHAT and CDR2 FQNNGV. After removal of 3 bases from V and 6 bases from J, the junction contained 5 bases not matched to a gene. The CDR3 length is 15 residues. Written as DNA, the CDR3 is TGTGCCAGCAGCTTGTTACTAGCGGGAGTTGATACGCAGTATTTT. It encodes CASSLLLAGVDTQYF.

The rearrangement uses TRBV19 and TRBJ2-7, with D possibly matching TRBD2 (5 bases). This CDR3 has 15 residues. Trimming took off 7 bases at V and 2 bases at J, with 18 bases between the two ends. Germline CDR1 reads LNHDA; CDR2 reads SQIVND (reference sequence). The CDR3 region is CASKESRGSAYEQYF. CDR3 in DNA: TGTGCCAGTAAGGAGAGCCGGGGTTCCGCCTACGAGCAGTACTTC.

The rearrangement uses TRBV10-3 and TRBJ1-5; D gene unclear. The CDR3 has 14 residues. Germline CDR1 and CDR2: ENHRY and SYGVKD. V shed 6 bases and J shed 0 bases, with 9 bases lying between them. The CDR3 DNA reads as TGTGCCATCAGATCAGGTGCTAGCAATCAGCCCCAGCATTTT. It encodes CAIRSGASNQPQHF.

This clone was recorded once. The chain couples TRBV4-1 to TRBJ1-5; D gene ambiguous. Germline lookup yields CDR1 MGHRA and CDR2 YSYEKL. This CDR3 spans 14 amino acids. V was trimmed by 0 bases and J by 6 bases, leaving 9 bases between them. The CDR3 DNA reads TGCGCCAGCAGCCAAGACATAAATGGTCAGCCCCAGCATTTT. This sequence encodes CASSQDINGQPQHF.

This clone occurred a few times. The chain combines TRBV2 with TRBJ2-7; D is uncertain. The CDR3 is 14 residues long. V gave up 7 bases and J gave up 3 bases, with 16 bases separating them. CDR1 is SNHLY and CDR2 is FYNNEI in the germline V gene. The CDR3 sequence is CASNIDPPGYEQYF. The CDR3 coding sequence is TGTGCCAGCAATATAGACCCCCCCGGCTACGAGCAGTACTTC.

The CDR3 loop is CASSLGTGGFGYTF. CDR3 DNA sequence: TGTGCCAGCAGCTTAGGAACAGGGGGCTTTGGCTACACCTTC. The chain employs TRBV13 and TRBJ1-2; 9 nucleotides agree with TRBD1. CDR1 is PRHDT, CDR2 FYEKMQ, per germline (reference sequence). The CDR3 spans 14 residues. The V segment lost 0 bases and the J segment 7 bases; nucleotides outside the gene matches: 3.

The V call is TRBV7-3, the J call TRBJ2-5, with D perhaps TRBD2 (5 bases). Trimming shortened V by 3 bases and J by 2 bases, and 7 bases separated the two germline ends. In germline, CDR1 is SGHTA, CDR2 FQGTGA. The CDR3 has 13 amino acids. The CDR3 here is CASSLTIQETQYF. CDR3 sequence (DNA): TGTGCCAGCAGCTTGACTATTCAAGAGACCCAGTACTTC. Full variable domain (missing parts from reference TRBV7-3 and TRBJ2-5): GAGVSQTPSNKVTEKGKYVELRCDPISGHTALYWYRQSLGQGPEFLIYFQGTGAADDSGLPNDRFFAVRPEGSVSTLKIQRTERGDSAVYLCASSLTIQETQYFGPGTRLLVL.